The 18 T cell receptor beta chains reported below all come from one sample, sequenced in a study of memory CD4+ T cells and cytomegalovirus serostatus. Profiled with immunoSEQ multiplex PCR; TCRdb holds only in-frame clones, not every one. The sample holds tens of thousands of clones, around 82% seen once. Single viable CD3+CD4+CD8-CD45RO+ cells were sorted as the memory CD4+ T cells. The specimen sequenced was memory CD4+ T cells from blood. The receptors originated from an adult in good health and CMV-seronegative.

The chain couples TRBV30 to TRBJ1-2; the D gene is possibly TRBD1 (5 bases). This CDR3 comprises 13 residues. Germline CDR1 GTSNPN, CDR2 SVGIG (reference sequence). V was trimmed by 1 base and J by 2 bases, leaving 8 bases between them. The CDR3 protein is CAWSEWDNYGYTF. CDR3 coding DNA: TGTGCCTGGAGTGAGTGGGACAACTATGGCTACACCTTC. The whole variable domain, filled in from reference TRBV30 and TRBJ1-2, reads SQTIHQWPATLVQPVGSPLSLECTVEGTSNPNLYWYRQAAGRGLQLLFYSVGIGQISSEVPQNLSASRPQDRQFILSSKKLLLSDSGFYLCAWSEWDNYGYTFGSGTRLTVV.

The chain joins TRBV2 to TRBJ1-1; a possible D gene is TRBD1 (5 bases). V lost 8 bases, J lost 1 base, and 11 bases lay in between. Germline V gene sequence: CDR1 SNHLY, CDR2 FYNNEI. This CDR3 is built from 13 residues. CDR3 sequence reads: CASRGGRNTEAFF. The CDR3 DNA reads TGTGCCAGCCGGGGGGGGAGGAACACTGAAGCTTTCTTT.

J is TRBJ1-5 and V is TRBV6-4; a weak D match, TRBD1 (5 bases). Between the trimmed V and J ends, which lost 3 bases and 7 bases, there was a span of 10 bases. The CDR3 loop spans 13 amino acids. From germline, CDR1 is MRHNA and CDR2 SNTAGT. Written as DNA, the CDR3 is TGTGCCAGCAGTGAAGGGGTAGGGCAGCCCCAGCATTTT. It specifies CASSEGVGQPQHF.

Only one count was recorded for this clone. This may be a read error: a much more frequent sequence differs by one nucleotide. Distinct nucleotide sequences in the sample also encode this CDR3. J is TRBJ2-5 and V is TRBV7-2; no firm D call. Germline V gene data show CDR1 as SGHTA and CDR2 as FQGNSA. The CDR3 totals 11 residues. Trimming removed 3 bases at V and 2 bases at J, with 1 base between. In DNA, the CDR3 is TGTGCCAGCAGCTTTCAAGAGACCCAGTACTTC. Protein sequence: CASSFQETQYF.

Worth noting for this clone: Other DNA sequences in the sample encode the same CDR3. The chain recombines TRBV10-3 with TRBJ2-3; D uncertain. Deletions cut 2 bases from V and 1 base from J, with 4 bases between. Germline CDR1 and CDR2: ENHRY and SYGVKD. This CDR3 is 13 amino acids long. The DNA of the CDR3 is TGTGCCATCAGTGAGAGAGGCACAGATACGCAGTATTTT. Protein: CAISERGTDTQYF.

The chain couples TRBV11-2 to TRBJ2-1; D may be TRBD1 or TRBD2 (5 bases each). Germline V gene data show CDR1 as SGHAT and CDR2 as FQNNGV. The CDR3 is 19 residues long. V lost 7 bases to trimming and J lost 0 bases, with 25 bases between them. The DNA of the CDR3 is TGTGCCAGCATCCACCTCGGGACGGAAAAAAGGGGCTCCTACAATGAGCAGTTCTTC. The encoded protein is CASIHLGTEKRGSYNEQFF. The variable domain in full, with the rest retrieved from reference TRBV11-2 and TRBJ2-1, is EAGVAQSPRYKIIEKRQSVAFWCNPISGHATLYWYQQILGQGPKLLIQFQNNGVVDDSQLPKDRFSAERLKGVDSTLKIQPAKLEDSAVYLCASIHLGTEKRGSYNEQFFGPGTRLTVL.

The J gene is TRBJ1-2, the V gene TRBV6-1, with D maybe TRBD1 (5 bases). CDR3 length equals 14 residues. Germline CDR1 and CDR2: MNHNS and SASEGT. V gave up 1 base and J gave up 4 bases, with 10 bases separating them. CDR3 region: CASSEEGRPYGYTF. In nucleotides, the CDR3 is TGTGCCAGCAGTGAAGAGGGGCGTCCCTATGGCTACACCTTC.

Only one count was recorded for this clone. The chain couples TRBV4-1 to TRBJ1-5, with D uncertain. The CDR3 is made up of 14 amino acids. V was trimmed by 1 base and J by 7 bases, leaving 11 bases between them. The V gene's germline CDR1 is MGHRA and CDR2 YSYEKL. This CDR3 is CASSQVGGGQPQHF. The CDR3 region has the DNA TGCGCCAGCAGCCAAGTGGGTGGAGGGCAGCCCCAGCATTTT.

The chain is built from TRBV12-5 and TRBJ2-3; TRBD2 agrees at 8 bases. Germline CDR1 LGHNT, CDR2 FRNRAP. After removal of 0 bases from V and 1 base from J, the junction contained 3 bases not matched to a gene. This CDR3 has 16 amino acids. The CDR3 spells CASGLVRAGGTDTQYF. For the CDR3, the DNA is TGTGCTAGTGGTTTGGTACGAGCGGGGGGCACAGATACGCAGTATTTT.

The V call is TRBV11-3, the J call TRBJ2-7; D remains ambiguous. Germline V gene data show CDR1 as SGHNT and CDR2 as YENEEA. V gave up 1 base and J gave up 7 bases, with 11 bases separating them. This CDR3 spans 13 amino acids. The chain's CDR3 is CASSLGGPGEQYF. The DNA for the CDR3 is TGTGCCAGCAGCTTAGGAGGACCCGGAGAGCAGTACTTC.

V usage is TRBV7-2 and J usage is TRBJ2-6; no clear D. Per germline, CDR1 SGHTA and CDR2 FQGNSA. V lost 5 bases and J 0 bases, leaving 8 bases between the germline ends. CDR3 length: 15 residues. The DNA of the CDR3 is TGTGCCAGCAGCCCACCCGCCTCTGGGGCCAACGTCCTGACTTTC. It specifies CASSPPASGANVLTF. The variable domain in full, with the rest retrieved from reference TRBV7-2 and TRBJ2-6, is GAGVSQSPSNKVTEKGKDVELRCDPISGHTALYWYRQSLGQGLEFLIYFQGNSAPDKSGLPSDRFSAERTGGSVSTLTIQRTQQEDSAVYLCASSPPASGANVLTFGAGSRLTVL.

This clone came up once. The CDR3 is CASSSLTAGAQDTQYF. As DNA, the CDR3 is TGCGCCAGCAGCTCCCTCACGGCGGGGGCCCAAGATACGCAGTATTTT. This chain joins TRBV5-1 and TRBJ2-3, with D possibly TRBD2 on 7 matching bases. The germline gives CDR1 SGHRS, CDR2 YFSETQ. Between the trimmed V and J ends, which lost 3 bases and 5 bases, there was a span of 19 bases. CDR3 size: 16 residues.

The chain is built from TRBV7-8 and TRBJ2-7, with a weak D call TRBD1 (5 bases). The CDR3 consists of 13 residues. Germline V gene data show CDR1 as SGHVS and CDR2 as FQNEAQ. The V end lost 3 bases, the J end lost 3 bases, and 9 bases lay between the germline ends. CDR3 bases: TGTGCCAGCAGCTTTGACAGCCACTACGAGCAGTACTTC. This gives the protein CASSFDSHYEQYF.

CDR3 amino acids: CASSPGGNTEAFF. The DNA of the CDR3 is TGTGCCAGCTCACCGGGGGGGAACACTGAAGCTTTCTTT. The chain joins TRBV18 to TRBJ1-1; a weak D match, TRBD1 (5 bases). Germline V CDR1 and CDR2: KGHSH, LQKENI. This CDR3 is 13 amino acids long. Trimming left V 3 bases short and J 1 base short, with 6 bases between.

The chain has TRBV2 and TRBJ2-5; possibly TRBD1 or TRBD2 for D (6 bases each). The CDR3 is 12 residues long. V was clipped by 10 bases and J by 5 bases, with 14 bases between them. Germline V CDR1 and CDR2: SNHLY, FYNNEI. The CDR3 spells CATEGGQETQYF. The CDR3 DNA sequence: TGTGCCACTGAGGGGGGCCAGGAGACCCAGTACTTC.

CDR3 region: CASSPDGPPGQPQHF. The CDR3 coding sequence is TGTGCCAGCAGCCCCGACGGCCCTCCGGGGCAGCCCCAGCATTTT. This sequence joins TRBV12-1 and TRBJ1-5. TRBV12-1 is classified as a pseudogene. The CDR3 covers 15 residues.

Only one count was recorded for this clone. The chain has TRBV5-1 and TRBJ2-7; no firm D call. Germline loops: CDR1 SGHRS, CDR2 YFSETQ. The CDR3 is 15 amino acids. Trimming removed 0 bases at V and 5 bases at J, with 15 bases between. Written as DNA, the CDR3 is TGCGCCAGCAGCTTGGGTGCTAGAATTGTAGACGAGCAGTACTTC. As protein: CASSLGARIVDEQYF.

The gene calls are TRBV6-1 and TRBJ1-2; perhaps TRBD1 as D (6 bases). Germline V lookup: CDR1 MNHNS, CDR2 SASEGT. CDR3 length: 14 residues. V gave up 11 bases and J gave up 0 bases, with 16 bases separating them. The CDR3 loop reads CASGGQGPNYGYTF. CDR3 nucleotides: TGTGCCTCCGGGGGGCAGGGCCCTAACTATGGCTACACCTTC.